The present TCR beta chain was sequenced within a study of post-analysis software for immune sequencing data. The CDR3 is made up of 14 amino acids. Germline V CDR1 and CDR2: MNHEY, SVGEGT. V was clipped by 6 bases and J by 4 bases, with 15 bases between them. The TCR beta cDNA libraries carried unique molecular identifiers. A single record per CDR3 protein comes from TCRdb applying MiXCR to the PCR reads. The sample consists of 150,000 or so distinct CDR3 sequences, roughly 34% of them appearing once. The material was blood, obtained after autologous hematopoietic stem cell transplantation. The TCR originated in a girl aged 10 to 17 with multiple sclerosis. This chain uses TRBV6-2 or TRBV6-3 with TRBJ1-2, with D possibly TRBD1 on 6 matching bases. CDR3 residues: CASRETGLGYGYTF. The CDR3 DNA reads TGTGCCAGCAGAGAGACAGGCCTGGGCTATGGCTACACCTTC.